This TCR beta chain is from a study of cytomegalovirus exposure and HLA in healthy donors. Study as a whole: From some 180 million T cells, an earlier analysis saw 100 million to 140 million unique TCR beta sequences. Early release data held 75 million to 90 million unique TCRs from HLA-typed donors. Findings and limits, study-wide: Likely technical artifact: a cluster of highly shared sequence variants. From TCR beta sequences, most subjects' HLA-A and HLA-B alleles were reportedly predicted accurately.

Concerning this clone: Its specificity is not known.

The PCR employed 60 Vbeta primers together with 13 Jbeta primers. Clones were read by immunoSEQ multiplex PCR, and TCRdb kept only the in-frame ones, dropping some. The sample comprises 180,000 or so clones, 65% to 85% of which are singletons, and about 5% rests with the top ten. The CDR3 has 13 amino acids. The ends lost 8 bases at V and 4 bases at J; junction bases unmatched: 7. Germline V gives CDR1 ENHRY, CDR2 SYGVKD. The sequencing input was PBMCs. This sequence joins TRBV10-3 and TRBJ2-5, with 7 bases aligning to TRBD1. The TCR originated in a woman between 50 and 59 years old in good health and CMV-seropositive. This CDR3 reads CAILDRVGETQYF. DNA for the CDR3: TGTGCCATCTTAGACAGGGTCGGAGAGACCCAGTACTTC.